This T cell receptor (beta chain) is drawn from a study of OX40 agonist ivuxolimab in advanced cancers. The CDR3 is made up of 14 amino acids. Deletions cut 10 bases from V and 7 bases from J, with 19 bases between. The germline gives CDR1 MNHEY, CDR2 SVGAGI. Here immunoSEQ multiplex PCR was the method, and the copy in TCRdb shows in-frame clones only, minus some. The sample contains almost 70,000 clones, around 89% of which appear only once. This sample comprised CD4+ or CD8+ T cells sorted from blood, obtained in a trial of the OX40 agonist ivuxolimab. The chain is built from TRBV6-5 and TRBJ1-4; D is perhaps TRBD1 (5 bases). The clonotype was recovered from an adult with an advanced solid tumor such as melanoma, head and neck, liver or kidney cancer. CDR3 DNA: TGTGCCACACGCTCCAAGGGACGAATTGAAAAACTGTTTTTT. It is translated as CATRSKGRIEKLFF.